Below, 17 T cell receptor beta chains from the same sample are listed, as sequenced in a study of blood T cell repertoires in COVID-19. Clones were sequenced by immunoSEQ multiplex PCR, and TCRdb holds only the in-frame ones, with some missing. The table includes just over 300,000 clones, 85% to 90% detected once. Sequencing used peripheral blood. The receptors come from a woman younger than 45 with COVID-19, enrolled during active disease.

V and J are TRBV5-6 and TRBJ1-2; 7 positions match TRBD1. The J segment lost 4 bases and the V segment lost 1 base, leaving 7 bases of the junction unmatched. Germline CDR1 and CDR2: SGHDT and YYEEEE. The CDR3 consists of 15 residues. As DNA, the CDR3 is TGTGCCAGCAGCTTGACAGGGGTGGGGTCCTATGGCTACACCTTC. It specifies CASSLTGVGSYGYTF. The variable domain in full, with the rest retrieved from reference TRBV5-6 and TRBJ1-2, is DAGVTQSPTHLIKTRGQQVTLRCSPKSGHDTVSWYQQALGQGPQFIFQYYEEEERQRGNFPDRFSGHQFPNYSSELNVNALLLGDSALYLCASSLTGVGSYGYTFGSGTRLTVV.

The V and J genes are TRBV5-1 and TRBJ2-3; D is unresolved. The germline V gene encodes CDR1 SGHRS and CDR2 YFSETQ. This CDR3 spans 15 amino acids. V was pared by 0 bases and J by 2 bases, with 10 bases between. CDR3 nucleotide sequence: TGCGCCAGCAGCTTGGGCTTGAGATCCACAGATACGCAGTATTTT. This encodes CASSLGLRSTDTQYF.

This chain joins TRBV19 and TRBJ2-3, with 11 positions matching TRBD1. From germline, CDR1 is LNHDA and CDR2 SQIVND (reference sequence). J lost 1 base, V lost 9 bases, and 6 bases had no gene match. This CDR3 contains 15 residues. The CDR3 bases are TGTGCCAGCCGGGACAGGGGGGTGGGCACAGATACGCAGTATTTT. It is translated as CASRDRGVGTDTQYF.

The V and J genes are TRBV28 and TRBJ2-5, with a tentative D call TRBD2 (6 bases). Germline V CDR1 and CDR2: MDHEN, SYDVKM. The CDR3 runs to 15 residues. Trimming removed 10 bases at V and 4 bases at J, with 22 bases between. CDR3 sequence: CATRIQVADPETQYF. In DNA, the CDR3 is TGTGCCACCAGAATCCAGGTAGCGGACCCAGAGACCCAGTACTTC.

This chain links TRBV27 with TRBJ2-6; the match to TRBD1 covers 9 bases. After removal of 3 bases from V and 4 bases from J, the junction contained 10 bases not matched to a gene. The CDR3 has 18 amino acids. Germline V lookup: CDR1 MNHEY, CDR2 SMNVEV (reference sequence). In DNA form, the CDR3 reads TGTGCCAGCAGTTTGCTCGGGACAGGGTCTGAAGGGGCCAACGTCCTGACTTTC. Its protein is CASSLLGTGSEGANVLTF.

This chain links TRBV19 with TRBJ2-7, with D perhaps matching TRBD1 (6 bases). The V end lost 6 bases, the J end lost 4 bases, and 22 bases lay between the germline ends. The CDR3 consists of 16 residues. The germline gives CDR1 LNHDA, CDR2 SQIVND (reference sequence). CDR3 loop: CASSTTGHPTGYEQYV. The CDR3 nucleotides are TGTGCCAGTAGCACCACGGGACACCCTACCGGGTACGAGCAGTACGTC.

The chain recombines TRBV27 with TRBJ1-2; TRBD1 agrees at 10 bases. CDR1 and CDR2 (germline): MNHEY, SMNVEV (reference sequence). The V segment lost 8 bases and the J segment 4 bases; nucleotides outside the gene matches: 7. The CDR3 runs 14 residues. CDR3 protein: CASSDRGLIYGYTF. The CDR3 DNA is TGTGCCAGCTCTGACAGGGGGCTCATCTATGGCTACACCTTC.

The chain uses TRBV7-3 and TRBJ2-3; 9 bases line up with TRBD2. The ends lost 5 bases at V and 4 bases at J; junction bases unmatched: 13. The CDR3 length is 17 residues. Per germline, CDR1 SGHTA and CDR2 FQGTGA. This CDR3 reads CASSPSRGGAGADTQYF. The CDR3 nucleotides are TGTGCCAGCAGCCCAAGCCGCGGGGGGGCCGGAGCAGATACGCAGTATTTT.

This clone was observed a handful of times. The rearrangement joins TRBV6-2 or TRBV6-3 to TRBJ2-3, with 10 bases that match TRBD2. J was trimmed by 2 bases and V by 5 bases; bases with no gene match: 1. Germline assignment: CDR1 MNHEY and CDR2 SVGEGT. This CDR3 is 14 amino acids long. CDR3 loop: CASSSGGDTDTQYF. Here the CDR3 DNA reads TGTGCCAGCAGTAGCGGGGGGGACACAGATACGCAGTATTTT.

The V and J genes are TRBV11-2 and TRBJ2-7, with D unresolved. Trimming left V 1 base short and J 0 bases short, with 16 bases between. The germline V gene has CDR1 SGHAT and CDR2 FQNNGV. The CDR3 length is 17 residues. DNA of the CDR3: TGTGCCAGCAGCTTAGGCCAGCGAAGGTCCAGCTCCTACGAGCAGTACTTC. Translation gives CASSLGQRRSSSYEQYF.

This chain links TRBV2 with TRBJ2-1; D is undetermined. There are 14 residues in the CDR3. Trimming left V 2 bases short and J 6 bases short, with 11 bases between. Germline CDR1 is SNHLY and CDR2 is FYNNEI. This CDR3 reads CASSEWALANEQFF. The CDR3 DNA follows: TGTGCCAGCAGTGAATGGGCCCTGGCCAATGAGCAGTTCTTC. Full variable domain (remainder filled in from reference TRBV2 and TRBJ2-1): EPEVTQTPSHQVTQMGQEVILRCVPISNHLYFYWYRQILGQKVEFLVSFYNNEISEKSEIFDDQFSVERPDGSNFTLKIRSTKLEDSAMYFCASSEWALANEQFFGPGTRLTVL.

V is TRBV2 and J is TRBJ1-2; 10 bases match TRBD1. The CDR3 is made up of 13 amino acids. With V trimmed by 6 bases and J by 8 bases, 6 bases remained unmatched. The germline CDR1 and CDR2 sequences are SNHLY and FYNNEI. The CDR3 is CASSLTGGNGYTF. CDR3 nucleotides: TGTGCCAGCAGCCTGACAGGGGGCAACGGCTACACCTTC.

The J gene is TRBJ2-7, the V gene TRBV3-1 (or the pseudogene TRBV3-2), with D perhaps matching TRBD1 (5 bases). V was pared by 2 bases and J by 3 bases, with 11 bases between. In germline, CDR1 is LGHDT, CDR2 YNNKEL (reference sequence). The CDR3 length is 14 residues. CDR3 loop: CASSQSWQGYEQYF. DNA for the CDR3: TGTGCCAGCAGCCAAAGTTGGCAGGGCTACGAGCAGTACTTC.

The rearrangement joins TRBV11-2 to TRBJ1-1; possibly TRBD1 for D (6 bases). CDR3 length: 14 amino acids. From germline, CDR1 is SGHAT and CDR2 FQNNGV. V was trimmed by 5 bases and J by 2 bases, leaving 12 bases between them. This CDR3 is CASSRRQANTEAFF. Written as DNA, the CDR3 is TGTGCCAGCAGCCGAAGACAGGCCAACACTGAAGCTTTCTTT.

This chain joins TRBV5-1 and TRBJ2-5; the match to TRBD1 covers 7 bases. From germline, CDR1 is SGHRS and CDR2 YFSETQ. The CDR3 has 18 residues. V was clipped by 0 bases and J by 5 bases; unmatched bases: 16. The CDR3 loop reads CASSLVWDRRKVLETQYF. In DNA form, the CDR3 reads TGCGCCAGCAGCTTGGTATGGGACAGACGAAAGGTCCTGGAGACCCAGTACTTC.

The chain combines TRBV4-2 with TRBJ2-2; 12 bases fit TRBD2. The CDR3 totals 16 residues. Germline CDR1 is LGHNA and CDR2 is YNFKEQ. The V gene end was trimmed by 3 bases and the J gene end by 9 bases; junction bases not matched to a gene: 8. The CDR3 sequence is CASSHQGLAGARELFF. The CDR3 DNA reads TGTGCCAGCAGCCACCAGGGACTAGCGGGTGCCCGGGAGCTGTTTTTT.

For the CDR3, the DNA is TGCGCCAGCAGCCAGGACATCGGGTATGGCTACACCTTC. Translating gives CASSQDIGYGYTF. The chain couples TRBV4-1 to TRBJ1-2; maybe TRBD1 (5 bases). Trimming cost V 3 bases and J 5 bases, with 10 bases left between them. This CDR3 is built from 13 residues. Looked up from germline, CDR1 is MGHRA and CDR2 is YSYEKL.